The sequence of this T cell receptor beta chain was determined in a study of cytomegalovirus exposure and HLA in healthy donors. CDR1 is MGHRA and CDR2 is YSYEKL in the germline V gene. J was trimmed by 6 bases and V by 0 bases; bases with no gene match: 13. The CDR3 spans 18 residues. General study findings and limits: Using the classifier, cytomegalovirus status was reportedly diagnosed with high specificity and sensitivity. In an earlier analysis, about 87% or about 30%: the productive usage of most TCR beta V segments.

Remarks on this clone: Its antigen remains unknown.

PCR employed 60 Vbeta and 13 Jbeta primers. Sequencing was performed with immunoSEQ multiplex PCR; in TCRdb, only in-frame clones are kept and a portion is missing. The data show some 110,000 clones, 60% to 75% seen once. The sequenced sample consisted of PBMCs. The sequence was collected from a male donor in good health and CMV-seropositive. The V call is TRBV4-1, the J call TRBJ1-5; 8 bases line up with TRBD1. The CDR3 loop is CASSQDAPWTGTGQPQHF. Here the CDR3 DNA reads TGCGCCAGCAGCCAAGATGCCCCTTGGACAGGGACGGGTCAGCCCCAGCATTTT.